This record looks at one T cell receptor (beta chain) sequence and its context. Antigen specificity is unknown. The TCR library protocol was used to attach unique molecular identifiers. These identifiers were attached to individual cDNA molecules. TCRdb analysed the 5' RACE reads with MiXCR anew, one entry per CDR3 protein. The data contain about 20,000 distinct CDR3 sequences, about 4.7% of them singletons. The sample comes from a study of early T cells in non-severe SARS-CoV-2 infection. Study as a whole: RNA in bulk from unsorted whole blood was sequenced, and chains were unpaired.

Study-level points and caveats: Matching against VDJdb likely underestimated virus-specific expansions, favoring anti-spike CD8.

This CDR3 is built from 19 residues. V was pared by 1 base and J by 0 bases, with 22 bases between. The V and J genes are TRBV23-1 and TRBJ2-7; D might be TRBD1 (6 bases). TRBV23-1 is annotated as an ORF whose role is uncertain. Source material: whole blood. The TCR was taken from an adult who was a healthcare worker with PCR-confirmed SARS-CoV-2 infection or an uninfected control (not recorded which). CDR3 loop: CASSQFRPRQVSSSYEQYF. The DNA of the CDR3 is TGCGCCAGCAGTCAATTCAGGCCCAGACAGGTCTCGAGCTCCTACGAGCAGTACTTC.